The source of this T cell receptor beta chain is a study of cytomegalovirus exposure and HLA in healthy donors. Study results and limitations: Across donors, most TCRs were seen rarely, yet some public ones were widespread.

Although they were nominally healthy when sampled, donors likely had unrecorded immune exposures. PCR involved 60 Vbeta and 13 Jbeta primers. Measured with immunoSEQ multiplex PCR; TCRdb has only the in-frame clones, and not every one. The sample contains fewer than 200,000 clones, about 75% of which appear only once. Comments on this clone: Its antigen is currently unknown.

The clonotype was recovered from a male donor in good health and CMV-seropositive. The specimen sequenced was PBMCs.

For the CDR3, the DNA is TGTGCCTGGGAACAGGGTCCTGGAAACACCATATATTTT. Its translation: CAWEQGPGNTIYF. V usage is TRBV30 and J usage is TRBJ1-3; weak D call: TRBD1 (6 bases). The CDR3 has 13 amino acids. Trimming pared 5 bases from V and 2 bases from J, leaving 10 bases between. Per the germline V gene, CDR1 is GTSNPN and CDR2 is SVGIG (reference sequence).